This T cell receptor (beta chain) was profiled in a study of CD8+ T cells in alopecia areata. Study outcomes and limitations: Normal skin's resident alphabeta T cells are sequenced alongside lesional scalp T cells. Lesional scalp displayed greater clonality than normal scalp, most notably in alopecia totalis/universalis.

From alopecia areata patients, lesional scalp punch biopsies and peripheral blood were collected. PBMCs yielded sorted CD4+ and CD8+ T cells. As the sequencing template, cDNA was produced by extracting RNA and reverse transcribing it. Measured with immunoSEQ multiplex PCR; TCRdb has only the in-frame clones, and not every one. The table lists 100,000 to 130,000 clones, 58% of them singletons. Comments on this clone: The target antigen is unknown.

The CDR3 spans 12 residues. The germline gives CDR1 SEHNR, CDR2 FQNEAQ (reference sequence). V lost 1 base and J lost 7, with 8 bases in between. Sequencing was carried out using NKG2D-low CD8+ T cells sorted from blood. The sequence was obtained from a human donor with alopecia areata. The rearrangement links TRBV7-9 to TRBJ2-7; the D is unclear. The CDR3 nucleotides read TGTGCCAGCAGCTTAGTCCCGGCGGAGCAGTACTTC. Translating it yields CASSLVPAEQYF.